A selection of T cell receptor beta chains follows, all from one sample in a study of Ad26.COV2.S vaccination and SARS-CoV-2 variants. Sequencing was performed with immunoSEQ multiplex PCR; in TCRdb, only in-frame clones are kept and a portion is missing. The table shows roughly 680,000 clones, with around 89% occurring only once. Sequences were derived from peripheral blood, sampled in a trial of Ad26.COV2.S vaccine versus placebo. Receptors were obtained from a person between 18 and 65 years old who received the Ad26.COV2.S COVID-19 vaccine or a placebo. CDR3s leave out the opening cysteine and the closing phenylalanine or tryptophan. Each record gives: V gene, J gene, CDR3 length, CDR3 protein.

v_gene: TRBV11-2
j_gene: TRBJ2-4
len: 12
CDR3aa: ASSLDLQSRIQY

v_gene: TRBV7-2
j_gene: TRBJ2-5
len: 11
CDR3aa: ASSFRGLETQY

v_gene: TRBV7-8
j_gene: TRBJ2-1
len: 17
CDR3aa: ASSLVSGASPETYNEQF

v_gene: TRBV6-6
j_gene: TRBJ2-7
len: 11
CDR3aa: ATDGTSGSQQY

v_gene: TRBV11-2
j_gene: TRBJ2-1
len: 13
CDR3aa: ASSRDLSSYNEQF

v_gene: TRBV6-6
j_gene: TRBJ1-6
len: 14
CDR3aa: ASSYRGELYNSPLH

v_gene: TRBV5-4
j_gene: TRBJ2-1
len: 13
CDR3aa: ASSSDRGRYNEQF

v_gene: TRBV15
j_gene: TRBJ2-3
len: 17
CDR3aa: ATSYRTSGGLPGADTQY

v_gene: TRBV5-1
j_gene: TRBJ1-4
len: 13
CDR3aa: ASSWTGTGVEKLF

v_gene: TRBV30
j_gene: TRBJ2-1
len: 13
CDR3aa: AWRSAGGAFRSPF

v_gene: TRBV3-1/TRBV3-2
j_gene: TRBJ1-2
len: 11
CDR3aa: ASSQAVIDGYT

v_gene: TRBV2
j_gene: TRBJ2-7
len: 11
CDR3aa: ASSPPSVYEQY

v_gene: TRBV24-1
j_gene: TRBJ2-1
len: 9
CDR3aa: ATEAGNEQF

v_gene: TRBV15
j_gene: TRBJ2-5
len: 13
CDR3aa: ATSTGQGAWETQY

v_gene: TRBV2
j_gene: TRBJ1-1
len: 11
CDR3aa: ASSERWDTEAF

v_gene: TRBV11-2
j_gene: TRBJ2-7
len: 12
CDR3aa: ASSSGLGSYEQY

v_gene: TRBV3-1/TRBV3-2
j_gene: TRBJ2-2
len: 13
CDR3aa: ASSQEWGAPGELF

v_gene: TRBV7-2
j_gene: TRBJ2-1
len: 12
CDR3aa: ASSPGLAGGTEF

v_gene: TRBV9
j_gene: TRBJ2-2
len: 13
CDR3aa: ASSVGGGNTGELF

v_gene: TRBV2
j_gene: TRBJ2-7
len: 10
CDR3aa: ASNYGSYEQY

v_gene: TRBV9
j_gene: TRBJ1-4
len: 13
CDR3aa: ASSESGVTNEKLF

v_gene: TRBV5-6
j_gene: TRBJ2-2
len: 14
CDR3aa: ASSFLAALRVGELF

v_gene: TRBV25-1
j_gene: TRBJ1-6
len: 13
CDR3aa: ASREVSRYNSPLH

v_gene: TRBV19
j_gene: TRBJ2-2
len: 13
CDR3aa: ASSPRDRDTGELF

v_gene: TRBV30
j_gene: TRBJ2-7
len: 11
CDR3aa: ALQPGENYEQY

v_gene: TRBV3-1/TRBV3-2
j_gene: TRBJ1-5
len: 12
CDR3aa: ASSQGGRSGPQH

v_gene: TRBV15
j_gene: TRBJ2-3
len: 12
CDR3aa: ATSRGLAPDTQY

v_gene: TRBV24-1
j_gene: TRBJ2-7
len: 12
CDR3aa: ATSDTGTGNEQY

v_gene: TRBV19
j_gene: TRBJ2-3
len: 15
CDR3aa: ASSMGGTSARTDTQY

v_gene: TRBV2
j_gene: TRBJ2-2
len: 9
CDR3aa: ASMSFGELF

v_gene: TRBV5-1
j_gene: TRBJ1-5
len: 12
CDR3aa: ASSLEGGVQPQH

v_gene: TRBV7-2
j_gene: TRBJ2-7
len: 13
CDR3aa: ASSTASDSTYEQY

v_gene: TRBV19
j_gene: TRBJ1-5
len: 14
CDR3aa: ASRLRTGDSNQPQH

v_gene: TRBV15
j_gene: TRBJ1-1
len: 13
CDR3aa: ATSRDRVRGTEAF

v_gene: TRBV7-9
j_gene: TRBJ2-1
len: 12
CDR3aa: ASSLAGTTNEQF

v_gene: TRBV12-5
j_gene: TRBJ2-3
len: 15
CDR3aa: ASGPLPGLISTDTQY

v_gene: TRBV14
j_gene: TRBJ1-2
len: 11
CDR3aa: ASPGGNDYGYT

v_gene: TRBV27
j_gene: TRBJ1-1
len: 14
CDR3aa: ASSLSGTGAGTEAF

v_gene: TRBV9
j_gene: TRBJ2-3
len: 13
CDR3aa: ASSAGGRGTDTQY